This TCR beta chain was identified in a study of spatial heterogeneity in lung cancer. Study observations and caveats: Resection saw ubiquitous expanded tumor TCRs appear in blood more than follow-up did.

Single TCR cDNA molecules each had their own unique molecular identifier. TCRdb processed the 5' RACE reads anew with MiXCR; each CDR3 protein has one entry. The table shows tens of thousands of distinct CDR3 sequences, with about an eighth occurring only once. Germline lookup yields CDR1 MNHEY and CDR2 SVGEGT. The CDR3 length is 15 residues. Trimming cost V 4 bases and J 4 bases, with 13 bases left between them. Time point of the sample: sample taken at primary tumor resection. This clonotype was recorded at least ten times. Antigen unknown. This specimen was PBMCs, taken at surgery. The V call is TRBV6-2 or TRBV6-3, the J call TRBJ1-4; D is undetermined. The sequence was collected from a male donor with early-stage non-small cell lung cancer. Written as DNA, the CDR3 is TGTGCCAGCAGTTCGTCGACCGTGTTTAATGAAAAACTGTTTTTT. It is translated as CASSSSTVFNEKLFF.